The 14 T cell receptor beta chains in this list originate from one sample, sequenced in a study of graft-versus-host responses after intestinal transplantation. Only in-frame clones appear in the TCRdb table, and some are missing; sequencing was by immunoSEQ multiplex PCR. The repertoire includes 25,000 or so clones, more than 85% of them detected once, and just under 2% sits in the top ten. Specimen: PBMCs, collected 38 to 40 days after intestinal transplant. The receptors come from a human patient who received an intestinal transplant, so some T cells may come from the graft donor.

The chain is built from TRBV30 and TRBJ2-7; no reliable D call. The CDR3 contains 13 residues. Trimming stripped 2 bases from V and 0 bases from J, with 8 bases between. Per germline, CDR1 GTSNPN and CDR2 SVGIG (reference sequence). In nucleotides, the CDR3 is TGTGCCTGGAGTACAACAGCCTCCTACGAGCAGTACTTC. Residues: CAWSTTASYEQYF.

V is TRBV19 and J is TRBJ2-3; 10 bases align to TRBD2. Trimming cost V 5 bases and J 1 base; bases outside gene matches: 0. CDR1 is LNHDA, CDR2 SQIVND, per germline (reference sequence). The CDR3 extends over 14 amino acids. In nucleotides, the CDR3 is TGTGCCAGTAGTCTAGCGGGAGGCACAGATACGCAGTATTTT. Translation gives CASSLAGGTDTQYF.

This clone ranks as large. The rearrangement links TRBV10-3 to TRBJ2-7; 11 bases match TRBD2. Trimming removed 6 bases from V and 3 bases from J; junction bases left unmatched: 7. There are 15 residues in the CDR3. CDR1 and CDR2 (germline): ENHRY, SYGVKD. The DNA of the CDR3 is TGTGCCATCAGGGGGGCCGGGACTAGCGGCTACGAGCAGTACTTC. Residues: CAIRGAGTSGYEQYF.

The rearrangement links TRBV19 to TRBJ1-5, with TRBD1 as a possible D gene (6 bases). There are 14 residues in the CDR3. Trimming removed 5 bases from V and 3 bases from J, with 11 bases in between. CDR1 is LNHDA and CDR2 is SQIVND in the germline V gene (reference sequence). The CDR3 reads CASSSRDTNQPQHF. The CDR3 nucleotides are TGTGCCAGTAGTTCCCGGGACACCAATCAGCCCCAGCATTTT.

This chain links TRBV2 with TRBJ2-1; D unresolved. Trimming shortened V by 2 bases and J by 4 bases, and 9 bases separated the two germline ends. The CDR3 covers 14 residues. Per germline, CDR1 SNHLY and CDR2 FYNNEI. CDR3 amino acids: CASSERPGYNEQFF. As DNA, the CDR3 is TGTGCCAGCAGTGAACGCCCCGGATACAATGAGCAGTTCTTC.

The chain joins TRBV18 to TRBJ2-2; D perhaps matches TRBD2 (5 bases). V was clipped by 0 bases and J by 5 bases, with 13 bases between them. This CDR3 has 16 amino acids. In germline, CDR1 is KGHSH, CDR2 LQKENI. The CDR3 here is CASSPPAKSGTGELFF. CDR3 sequence (DNA): TGTGCCAGCTCACCACCGGCGAAGTCGGGGACCGGGGAGCTGTTTTTT.

For this clone: Different DNA sequences within this sample yield the same CDR3. The CDR3 coding sequence is TGTGCCAGCAGCTCTGACGGAACCGTACAGCCCCAGCATTTT. It translates to CASSSDGTVQPQHF. This chain uses TRBV7-8 with TRBJ1-5; D unresolved. Trimming removed 4 bases at V and 7 bases at J, with 14 bases between. Germline V lookup: CDR1 SGHVS, CDR2 FQNEAQ. This CDR3 region has 14 residues.

V gene TRBV28 combines with J gene TRBJ1-4; 8 bases line up with TRBD1. The V gene end was trimmed by 5 bases and the J gene end by 3 bases; junction bases not matched to a gene: 5. Germline CDR1 reads MDHEN; CDR2 reads SYDVKM. The length of the CDR3 is 15 residues. The CDR3 region is CASSNRGGPNEKLFF. Here the CDR3 DNA reads TGTGCCAGCAGTAACAGGGGGGGTCCTAATGAAAAACTGTTTTTT.

The chain is built from TRBV6-1 and TRBJ2-1, with 9 bases matching TRBD1. The germline gives CDR1 MNHNS, CDR2 SASEGT. There are 14 residues in the CDR3. Losses at the gene ends were 7 bases for V and 5 bases for J; bases not matched to a gene: 6. CDR3 coding DNA: TGTGCCAGCAAGGGGACAGGGCCCCACAATGAGCAGTTCTTC. Protein product: CASKGTGPHNEQFF.

In its sample, this clone was seen a few times. V usage is TRBV19 and J usage is TRBJ1-1; TRBD1 matches 9 bases. Germline V gives CDR1 LNHDA, CDR2 SQIVND (reference sequence). The CDR3 covers 15 residues. With V trimmed by 4 bases and J by 5 bases, 8 bases remained unmatched. The CDR3 DNA follows: TGTGCCAGTAGTACCCCGGGGACAGGGCAAACTGAAGCTTTCTTT. Protein product: CASSTPGTGQTEAFF.

The genes are TRBV11-2 and TRBJ2-7; 11 bases line up with TRBD2. Germline CDR1 reads SGHAT; CDR2 reads FQNNGV. V trimming: 3 bases; J trimming: 3 bases; junction bases outside the gene matches: 7. This CDR3 is 16 amino acids long. The CDR3 DNA sequence: TGTGCCAGCAGCTTTACTAGCGGGAGTTCCTACTACGAGCAGTACTTC. The encoded protein is CASSFTSGSSYYEQYF.

As concerns this clone: This specimen includes other DNA sequences encoding the same CDR3. The chain joins TRBV7-2 to TRBJ2-3, with a possible D match to TRBD2 (5 bases). V was trimmed by 1 base and J by 2 bases, leaving 10 bases between them. Germline V gives CDR1 SGHTA, CDR2 FQGNSA. The CDR3 loop spans 15 amino acids. CDR3 bases: TGTGCCAGCAGCTTAGTCGCGGGTCCCACAGATACGCAGTATTTT. Protein product: CASSLVAGPTDTQYF.

The V gene is TRBV27, the J gene TRBJ2-3; a weak D match, TRBD1 (5 bases). V lost 4 bases and J lost 0, with 14 bases in between. This CDR3 region has 16 residues. The germline CDR1 and CDR2 sequences are MNHEY and SMNVEV (reference sequence). The CDR3 loop is CASSSRLTASTDTQYF. The CDR3 nucleotides are TGTGCCAGCAGTTCCCGGTTGACAGCTAGCACAGATACGCAGTATTTT.

This rearrangement joins TRBV27 to TRBJ2-1; the match to TRBD2 covers 15 bases. Per the germline V gene, CDR1 is MNHEY and CDR2 is SMNVEV (reference sequence). The V gene end was trimmed by 4 bases and the J gene end by 4 bases; junction bases not matched to a gene: 11. The CDR3 sequence is 19 residues long. The CDR3 here is CASSYIKPGLAGGYNEQFF. In DNA form, the CDR3 reads TGTGCCAGCAGTTATATAAAACCGGGACTAGCGGGGGGATACAATGAGCAGTTCTTC.